This record looks at one T cell receptor (beta chain) sequence and its context. Its target antigen remains unknown. No base quality values were provided; no much bigger clone lies one nucleotide off. Collaborating institutions collected whole blood in K2EDTA tubes following their own protocols. For TCRbeta analysis, collaborator samples were shipped as frozen whole blood, as isolated PBMCs, or as DNA extracted from either sample type. The data originate from a study of blood T cell repertoires in COVID-19 (dated by TCRdb to the early 2020s). Study-level background: Samples from collaborators originated in the United States, Italy and Spain and spanned both the acute and convalescent phases of COVID-19. The material from the prospective study consisted of cDNA or gDNA derived from T cells, B-cell-depleted T cells, or PBMCs. The samples were drawn from two sources: the first 160 participants of the ongoing ImmuneRACE study, and about 1,300 subjects contributed by 6 global collaborators. Deeply sampled blood TCRbeta repertoires from subjects exposed to, actively infected with, or recovered from COVID-19 were included in the dataset. Where HLA class I and class II types were available, the types were taken from metadata supplied by the sample provider, not from assay-based typing. The repertoires were released in a freely available public database meant as a resource for research on the immune response to SARS-CoV-2. Nearly every sample came with metadata listing a de-identified subject ID, COVID-19 status, age in years and sex. What the authors observed across the whole study: The quantity of clinical and demographic metadata differed by source and by participant and was supplied without curation.

TCRbeta CDR3 regions were amplified from genomic DNA using the immunoSEQ Assay, a bias-controlled multiplex PCR. Under the source paper's analysis protocol: The number of nucleated cells in each sample was estimated by amplification of reference gene primers within the assay. To quantify the absolute abundance of each unique TCRbeta CDR3 rearrangement, sequence reads were collapsed and filtered. Productive Simpson clonality was computed per sample as the square root of Simpson's diversity index over productive rearrangements. TCRdb retrieved this table from immuneACCESS and kept in-frame rearrangements only. Not all clones are present; in checked studies, unresolved V genes account for under half, and no reason is known for the remainder. Clonal size and the V and J genes are those of that table, whereas D and trimming came from the DNA. Across this sample there are 200,000 to 250,000 clones, with around 81% seen only once. The ten most abundant clones make up roughly 13% of the sample.

Inclusive of the bounding cysteine and phenylalanine, the CDR3 is 11 residues long. CDR3 DNA is the only sequence kept; it has 33 bases, read in frame from the first base. Taken from the germline V gene, the CDR1 and CDR2 loops are ENHRY and SYGVKD. The V end loses 4 bases and the J end loses 7 bases, and a stretch of 4 bases separates them. Material: peripheral blood. The clonotype was recovered from a human donor in a cohort sampled during active COVID-19. The V gene is TRBV10-3 and the J gene is TRBJ2-2, with no D gene named confidently. The CDR3: CAISGDGELFF. The bases read TGTGCCATCAGTGGAGACGGGGAGCTGTTTTTT.